This TCR beta chain was observed in a study of cytomegalovirus exposure and HLA in healthy donors. Whole-study findings and limits: Cytomegalovirus association was listed for about 160 TCR beta chains. According to reports, the classifier identified cytomegalovirus status with high specificity and sensitivity. Rare TCR sequences dominated, though some public TCRs recurred in many donors. Later, an analysis found that TCR clusters from the first cohort tended to co-occur in the 120 or so validation repertoires.

This clone was detected only a few times. Its antigen is not identified. Libraries were prepared by immunoSEQ multiplex PCR; TCRdb keeps only in-frame clonotypes and omits some of them. This sample carries around 70,000 clones, about 93% of them seen once, and the ten largest clones take under 2%. This clonotype originated in a woman aged 18-29 years in good health and CMV-seropositive. Sequenced material: PBMCs.

The CDR3 region has the DNA TGTGCCTGGAATTGGGGGAGGGGCAAAAACATTCAGTACTTC. Translating it yields CAWNWGRGKNIQYF. The chain couples TRBV30 to TRBJ2-4; 7 bases fit TRBD2. Germline V gene data show CDR1 as GTSNPN and CDR2 as SVGIG (reference sequence). CDR3 size: 14 residues. V shed 4 bases and J 3 bases; nucleotides not matched to a gene: 6.